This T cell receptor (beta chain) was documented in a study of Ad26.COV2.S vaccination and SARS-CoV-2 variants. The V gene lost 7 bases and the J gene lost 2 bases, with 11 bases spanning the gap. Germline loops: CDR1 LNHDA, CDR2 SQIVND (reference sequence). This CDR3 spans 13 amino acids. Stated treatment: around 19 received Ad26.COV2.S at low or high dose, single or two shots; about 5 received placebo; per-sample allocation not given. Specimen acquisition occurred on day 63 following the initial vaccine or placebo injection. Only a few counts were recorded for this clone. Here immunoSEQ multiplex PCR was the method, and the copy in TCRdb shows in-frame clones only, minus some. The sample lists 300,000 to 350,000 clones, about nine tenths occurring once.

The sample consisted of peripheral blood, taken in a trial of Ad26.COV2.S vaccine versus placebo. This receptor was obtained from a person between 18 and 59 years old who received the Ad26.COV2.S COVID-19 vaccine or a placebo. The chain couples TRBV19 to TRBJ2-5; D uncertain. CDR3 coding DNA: TGTGCCAGTATCGGTCCGCAGCAAGAGACCCAGTACTTC. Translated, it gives CASIGPQQETQYF.